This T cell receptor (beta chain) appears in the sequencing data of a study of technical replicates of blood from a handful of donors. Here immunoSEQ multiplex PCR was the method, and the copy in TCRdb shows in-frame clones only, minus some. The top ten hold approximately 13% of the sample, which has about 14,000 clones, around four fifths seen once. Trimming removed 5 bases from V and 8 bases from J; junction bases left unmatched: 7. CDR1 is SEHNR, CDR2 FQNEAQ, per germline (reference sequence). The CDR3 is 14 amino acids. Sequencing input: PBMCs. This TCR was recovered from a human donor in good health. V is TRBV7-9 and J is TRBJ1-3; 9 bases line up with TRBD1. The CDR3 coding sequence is TGTGCCAGCAGCAAGGGACAGGGAAGAGACACCATATATTTT. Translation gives CASSKGQGRDTIYF.